Below, 21 T cell receptor beta chains from the same sample are listed, as sequenced in a study of blood T cell repertoires in COVID-19. Profiling relied on immunoSEQ multiplex PCR, and the TCRdb table lists in-frame clones only, not all of them. The sample shows around 43,000 clones, over 75% of them seen only once. Sequenced input: peripheral blood. The receptors were gathered from a human donor in a cohort sampled during active COVID-19.

The V gene is TRBV9, the J gene TRBJ2-3, with D possibly matching TRBD1 (12 bases). The length of the CDR3 is 20 residues. Germline assignment: CDR1 SGDLS and CDR2 YYNGEE. The V and J ends lost 3 bases and 7 bases respectively, with 33 bases between them. The CDR3 sequence: CASSDPGTGGLAGGPNTQYF. The CDR3 region has the DNA TGTGCCAGCAGCGATCCCGGGACAGGGGGCCTAGCGGGAGGCCCTAATACGCAGTATTTT.

This chain links TRBV7-9 with TRBJ1-1; D remains ambiguous. Per the germline V gene, CDR1 is SEHNR and CDR2 is FQNEAQ (reference sequence). This CDR3 has 15 residues. V was trimmed by 1 base and J by 2 bases, leaving 11 bases between them. The CDR3 region has the DNA TGTGCCAGCAGCTTAGGCCGGGGATATAACACTGAAGCTTTCTTT. Encoded protein: CASSLGRGYNTEAFF.

The CDR3: CAASLSSSGANVLTF. Written as DNA, the CDR3 is TGTGCCGCCTCTCTAAGTAGCTCTGGGGCCAACGTCCTGACTTTC. The chain couples TRBV24-1 to TRBJ2-6; D gene ambiguous. Trimming took off 12 bases at V and 0 bases at J, with 14 bases between the two ends. Germline CDR1 reads KGHDR; CDR2 reads SFDVKD. This CDR3 comprises 15 residues.

This chain uses TRBV6-2 or TRBV6-3 with TRBJ2-7, with TRBD2 matching 10 bases. Germline V gene lookup returns CDR1 MNHEY and CDR2 SVGEGT. The CDR3 has 17 residues. V was pared by 6 bases and J by 2 bases, with 13 bases of the junction left unmatched. Here the CDR3 reads CASSPWLAGDNPYEQYF. Written as DNA, the CDR3 is TGTGCCAGCAGCCCTTGGCTAGCGGGAGATAATCCCTACGAGCAGTACTTC.

This chain links TRBV5-4 with TRBJ2-7; D may be TRBD2 (5 bases). Per germline, CDR1 SGHNT and CDR2 YYREEE (reference sequence). Trimming cost V 0 bases and J 7 bases, with 8 bases left between them. The CDR3 totals 12 residues. The CDR3 loop reads CASSLDPGEQYF. The CDR3 nucleotides are TGTGCCAGCAGCTTGGATCCGGGGGAGCAGTACTTC. Together with reference TRBV5-4 and TRBJ2-7, the CDR3 gives the full variable domain: ETGVTQSPTHLIKTRGQQVTLRCSSQSGHNTVSWYQQALGQGPQFIFQYYREEENGRGNFPPRFSGLQFPNYSSELNVNALELDDSALYLCASSLDPGEQYFGPGTRLTVT.

This chain joins TRBV4-2 and TRBJ1-1; D is unclear. Germline V gene sequence: CDR1 LGHNA, CDR2 YNFKEQ. The CDR3 is made up of 14 amino acids. V was trimmed by 0 bases and J by 1 base, leaving 6 bases between them. CDR3 bases: TGTGCCAGCAGCCAAGATGAGGGGAACACTGAAGCTTTCTTT. Protein: CASSQDEGNTEAFF.

The rearrangement joins TRBV18 to TRBJ2-7; 13 bases match TRBD2. The CDR3 totals 15 residues. Trimming took 4 bases from V and 4 from J; bases not matched to a gene: 4. Germline CDR1 and CDR2: KGHSH and LQKENI. The CDR3 DNA follows: TGTGCCAGCTCACTACCGGGACTAGCGGGATACGAGCAGTACTTC. Residues: CASSLPGLAGYEQYF.

The chain joins TRBV7-2 to TRBJ1-4, with D perhaps TRBD1 (6 bases). The V and J ends lost 5 bases and 0 bases respectively, with 16 bases between them. The CDR3 is made up of 17 amino acids. Germline CDR1 reads SGHTA; CDR2 reads FQGNSA. This CDR3 is CASSLMGGGTTNEKLFF. For the CDR3, the DNA is TGTGCCAGCAGCCTGATGGGGGGGGGCACAACTAATGAAAAACTGTTTTTT.

V is TRBV11-3 and J is TRBJ2-3; the match to TRBD2 covers 10 bases. CDR1 and CDR2 (germline): SGHNT, YENEEA. After removal of 4 bases from V and 5 bases from J, the junction contained 9 bases not matched to a gene. CDR3 length equals 16 residues. The CDR3 DNA follows: TGTGCCAGCAGCTCCACTCTAGCGGGAGTTGGAGATACGCAGTATTTT. This sequence encodes CASSSTLAGVGDTQYF.

The chain combines TRBV11-2 with TRBJ2-1; D not certain. This CDR3 has 12 residues. Germline CDR1 reads SGHAT; CDR2 reads FQNNGV. V was trimmed by 5 bases and J by 10 bases, leaving 12 bases between them. CDR3 sequence reads: CASSQYVREQFF. CDR3 nucleotide sequence: TGTGCCAGCAGCCAATACGTCAGGGAGCAGTTCTTC.

V and J are TRBV24-1 and TRBJ2-5; 11 bases map to TRBD1. Trimming cost V 3 bases and J 5 bases; bases outside gene matches: 7. The CDR3 runs to 16 residues. The V gene's germline CDR1 is KGHDR and CDR2 SFDVKD. CDR3 loop: CATSDPGQGVVETQYF. DNA of the CDR3: TGTGCCACCAGTGATCCGGGACAGGGGGTGGTGGAGACCCAGTACTTC.

The rearrangement uses TRBV19 and TRBJ2-3; the match to TRBD1 covers 11 bases. Germline V CDR1 and CDR2: LNHDA, SQIVND (reference sequence). This CDR3 contains 17 residues. Unmatched junction bases numbered 7, after V lost 1 base and J lost 4 bases. The CDR3 DNA reads as TGTGCCAGTAGTATAGTGGCGGGGGGACAGGGGGCAGATACGCAGTATTTT. Its translation is CASSIVAGGQGADTQYF.

The chain combines TRBV6-5 with TRBJ2-3; the match to TRBD2 covers 13 bases. Trimming cost V 6 bases and J 6 bases; bases outside gene matches: 6. Germline values: CDR1 MNHEY, CDR2 SVGAGI. The CDR3 is made up of 15 amino acids. The CDR3 protein is CASRATSGRYDTQYF. CDR3 coding DNA: TGTGCCAGCAGAGCGACTAGCGGGAGGTACGATACGCAGTATTTT.

This clone was seen a single time. The chain joins TRBV30 to TRBJ1-1; perhaps TRBD1 as D (6 bases). The CDR3 is 16 amino acids. The ends were cut back, 0 bases at V and 4 bases at J, with 18 bases in the middle. Per germline, CDR1 GTSNPN and CDR2 SVGIG (reference sequence). CDR3 coding DNA: TGTGCCTGGAGTGTCCCAGGGGTGACGAGAACCACTGAAGCTTTCTTT. Its translation: CAWSVPGVTRTTEAFF.

Comments on this clone: An end of the junction does not agree with germline; a read error may underlie this. The rearrangement links TRBV18 to TRBJ1-3; 7 bases fit TRBD1. The CDR3 sequence is 17 residues long. Germline V gene sequence: CDR1 KGHSH, CDR2 LQKENI. This chain's CDR3 is CASSPPGQQDSGNTIYF. The CDR3 nucleotides read TGTGCCAGTTCACCACCGGGACAGCAAGACTCTGGAAACACCATATATTTT.

The V gene is TRBV5-4, the J gene TRBJ2-3, with D perhaps matching TRBD2 (6 bases). In germline, CDR1 is SGHNT, CDR2 YYREEE (reference sequence). The CDR3 is 16 residues long. Trimming took 4 bases from V and 4 from J, leaving 19 bases between them. The CDR3 nucleotides are TGTGCCAGCAGCCTCGGACCCCAAAGCGGGCCAGATACGCAGTATTTT. Protein sequence: CASSLGPQSGPDTQYF.

This sequence joins TRBV9 and TRBJ2-1; 7 bases are shared with TRBD2. Germline CDR1 and CDR2: SGDLS and YYNGEE. CDR3 length equals 15 residues. J lost 2 bases, V lost 0 bases, and 2 bases had no gene match. The CDR3 DNA follows: TGTGCCAGCAGCGTAGCGGCGGGGGCCTACAATGAGCAGTTCTTC. Translated, it gives CASSVAAGAYNEQFF.

This clone appeared a single time. The rearrangement uses TRBV2 and TRBJ1-1; 7 bases fit TRBD1. V shed 3 bases and J 8 bases; nucleotides not matched to a gene: 12. Germline V gene data show CDR1 as SNHLY and CDR2 as FYNNEI. The CDR3 sequence is 15 residues long. In nucleotides, the CDR3 is TGTGCCAGCAGTGACCTGGACAGGTTTGTGGGGGAAGCTTTCTTT. Translated, it gives CASSDLDRFVGEAFF.

The chain combines TRBV7-2 with TRBJ1-1; 9 bases line up with TRBD1. The germline CDR1 and CDR2 sequences are SGHTA and FQGNSA. The CDR3 length is 12 residues. Unmatched junction bases numbered 3, after V lost 8 bases and J lost 5 bases. CDR3 residues: CASGDRGTEAFF. The DNA for the CDR3 is TGTGCCAGCGGAGACAGGGGGACTGAAGCTTTCTTT.

This chain uses TRBV19 with TRBJ1-1, with D possibly matching TRBD1 (5 bases). Trimming removed 7 bases from V and 1 base from J, with 10 bases in between. Germline lookup yields CDR1 LNHDA and CDR2 SQIVND (reference sequence). This CDR3 is 13 amino acids long. The CDR3 sequence: CASIPGQNTEAFF. The CDR3 region has the DNA TGTGCCAGTATCCCCGGACAGAACACTGAAGCTTTCTTT. The complete variable domain, with remaining parts taken from reference TRBV19 and TRBJ1-1, reads DGGITQSPKYLFRKEGQNVTLSCEQNLNHDAMYWYRQDPGQGLRLIYYSQIVNDFQKGDIAEGYSVSREKKESFPLTVTSAQKNPTAFYLCASIPGQNTEAFFGQGTRLTVV.

The chain carries TRBV29-1 and TRBJ2-3; TRBD1 matches 7 bases. V was clipped by 4 bases and J by 3 bases; unmatched bases: 4. The CDR3 has 13 amino acids. Germline V gene sequence: CDR1 SQVTM, CDR2 ANQGSEA. The CDR3 bases are TGCAGCGTTGCCGACAGGGTAACAGATACGCAGTATTTT. Its translation: CSVADRVTDTQYF.